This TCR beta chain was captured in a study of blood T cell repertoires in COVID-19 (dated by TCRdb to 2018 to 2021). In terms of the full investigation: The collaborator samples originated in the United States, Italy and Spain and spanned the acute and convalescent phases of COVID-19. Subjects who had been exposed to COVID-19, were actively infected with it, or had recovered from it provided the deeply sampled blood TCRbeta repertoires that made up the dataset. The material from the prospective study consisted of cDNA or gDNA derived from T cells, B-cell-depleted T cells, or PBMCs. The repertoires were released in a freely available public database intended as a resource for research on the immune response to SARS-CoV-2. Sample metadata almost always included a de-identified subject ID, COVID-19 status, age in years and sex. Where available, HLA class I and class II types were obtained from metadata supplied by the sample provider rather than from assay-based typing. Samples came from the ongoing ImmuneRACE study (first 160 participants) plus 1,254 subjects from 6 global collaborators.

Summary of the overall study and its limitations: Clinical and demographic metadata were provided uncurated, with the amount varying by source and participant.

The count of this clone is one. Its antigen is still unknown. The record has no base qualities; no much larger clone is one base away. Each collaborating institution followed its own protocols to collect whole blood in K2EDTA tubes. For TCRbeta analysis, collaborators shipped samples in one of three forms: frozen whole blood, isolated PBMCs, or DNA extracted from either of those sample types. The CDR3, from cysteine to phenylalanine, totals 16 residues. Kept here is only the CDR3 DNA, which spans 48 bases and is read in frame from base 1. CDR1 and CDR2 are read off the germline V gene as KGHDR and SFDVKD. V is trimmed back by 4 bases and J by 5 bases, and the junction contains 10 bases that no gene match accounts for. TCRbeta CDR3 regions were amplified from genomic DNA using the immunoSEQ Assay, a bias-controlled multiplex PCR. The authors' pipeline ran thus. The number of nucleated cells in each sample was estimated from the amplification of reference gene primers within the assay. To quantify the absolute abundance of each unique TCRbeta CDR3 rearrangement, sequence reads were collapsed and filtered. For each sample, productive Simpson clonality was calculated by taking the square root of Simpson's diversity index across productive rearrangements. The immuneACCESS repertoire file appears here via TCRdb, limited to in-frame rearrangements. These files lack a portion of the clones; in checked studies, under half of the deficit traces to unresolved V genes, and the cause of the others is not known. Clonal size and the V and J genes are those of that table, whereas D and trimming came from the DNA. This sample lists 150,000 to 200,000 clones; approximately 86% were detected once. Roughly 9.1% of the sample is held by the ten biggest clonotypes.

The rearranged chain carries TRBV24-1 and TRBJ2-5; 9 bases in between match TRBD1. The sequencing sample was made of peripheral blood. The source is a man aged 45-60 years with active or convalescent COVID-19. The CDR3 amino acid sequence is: CATSDRQGGVVETQYF. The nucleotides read TGTGCCACCAGTGACCGACAGGGGGGAGTTGTGGAGACCCAGTACTTC.